These 3 T cell receptor beta chains were sequenced from one sample in a study of blood T cells in healthy people across ages. The second PCR ran about 6 to 11 cycles with a sample-barcoded 5' primer and J-beta primers. MiXCR was run by TCRdb on the 5' RACE reads, yielding one entry per CDR3 protein. The table lists about 730,000 distinct CDR3 sequences, 35% to 45% of them singletons, with roughly 20% in the top ten. Source material: blood. Receptors were obtained from a woman in her sixties in good health.

The chain couples TRBV12-3 or TRBV12-4 to TRBJ1-1; 9 nucleotides line up with TRBD1. The CDR3 runs to 12 residues. V shed 6 bases, J shed 12 bases, and the junction held 8 bases outside the gene matches. CDR3 bases: TGTGCCAGCAGCCCCGGGACAGGGAAAACTTTCTTT. As protein: CASSPGTGKTFF.

A remark on this clonotype: This sequence may be a read error, since a much larger clone differs from it by one base. J is TRBJ2-3 and V is TRBV29-1; D gene uncertain. V was shortened by 4 bases and J by 7 bases, with 9 bases between the two germline ends. The CDR3 is 11 amino acids. From germline, CDR1 is SQVTM and CDR2 ANQGSEA. CDR3 coding DNA: TGCAGCGTTGGCAAGCAGTATACGCAGTATTTT. Residues: CSVGKQYTQYF.

About this clonotype itself: The junction differs from germline at one of its ends, possibly a read error. The chain carries TRBV7-2 and TRBJ2-2; 7 nucleotides agree with TRBD2. The V gene's germline CDR1 is SGHTA and CDR2 FQGNSA. The CDR3 has 15 amino acids. CDR3 region: CASSPSGTNTRELFF. As DNA, the CDR3 is TGTGCCAGCAGTCCCAGCGGGACTAACACCAGGGAGCTGTTTTTT.